This TCR beta chain was retrieved from a study of cytomegalovirus exposure and HLA in healthy donors. Study background: Sequencing of 150 million to 200 million T cells in an earlier analysis found 95 million to 120 million unique TCR beta sequences. Early released data comprised 75 million to 100 million unique TCRs from HLA-typed donors.

This CDR3 is built from 17 residues. Germline V gene lookup returns CDR1 MDHEN and CDR2 SYDVKM. The germline V and J ends were trimmed by 6 bases and 7 bases, with 22 bases remaining between them. Primers: 60 Vbeta forward and 13 Jbeta reverse. Repertoires were generated with immunoSEQ multiplex PCR, while TCRdb's copy carries only in-frame clones and drops some. The sample consists of about 110,000 clones, about 80% of them appearing once. About this clone: Its cognate antigen is unknown.

Study-wide results and limits: HLA-A and HLA-B allele assignments for most subjects were reportedly predicted accurately using TCR beta sequences. Further analysis, carried out later, found HLA-associated TCR beta chains more clonally expanded than equally common other chains.

The TCR was taken from a man aged 25-45 years in good health and CMV-seropositive. The rearrangement uses TRBV28 and TRBJ1-6; D unresolved. Sample: PBMCs. In DNA, the CDR3 is TGTGCCAGCAGACGGACCCTGATCAGCGGCCGAAATTCACCCCTCCACTTT. Amino acids: CASRRTLISGRNSPLHF.